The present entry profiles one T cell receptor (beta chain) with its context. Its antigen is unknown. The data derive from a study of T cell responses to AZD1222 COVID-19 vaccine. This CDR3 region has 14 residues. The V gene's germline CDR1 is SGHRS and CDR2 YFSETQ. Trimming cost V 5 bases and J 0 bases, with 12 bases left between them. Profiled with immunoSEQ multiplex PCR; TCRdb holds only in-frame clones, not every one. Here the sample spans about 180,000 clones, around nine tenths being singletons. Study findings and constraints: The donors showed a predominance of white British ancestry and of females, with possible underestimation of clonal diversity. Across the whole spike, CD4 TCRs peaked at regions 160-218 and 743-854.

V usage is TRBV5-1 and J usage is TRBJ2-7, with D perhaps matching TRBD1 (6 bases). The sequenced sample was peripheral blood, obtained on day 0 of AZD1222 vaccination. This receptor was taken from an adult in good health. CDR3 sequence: CASSFDRSSYEQYF. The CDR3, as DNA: TGCGCCAGCAGTTTCGACAGGAGCTCCTACGAGCAGTACTTC.